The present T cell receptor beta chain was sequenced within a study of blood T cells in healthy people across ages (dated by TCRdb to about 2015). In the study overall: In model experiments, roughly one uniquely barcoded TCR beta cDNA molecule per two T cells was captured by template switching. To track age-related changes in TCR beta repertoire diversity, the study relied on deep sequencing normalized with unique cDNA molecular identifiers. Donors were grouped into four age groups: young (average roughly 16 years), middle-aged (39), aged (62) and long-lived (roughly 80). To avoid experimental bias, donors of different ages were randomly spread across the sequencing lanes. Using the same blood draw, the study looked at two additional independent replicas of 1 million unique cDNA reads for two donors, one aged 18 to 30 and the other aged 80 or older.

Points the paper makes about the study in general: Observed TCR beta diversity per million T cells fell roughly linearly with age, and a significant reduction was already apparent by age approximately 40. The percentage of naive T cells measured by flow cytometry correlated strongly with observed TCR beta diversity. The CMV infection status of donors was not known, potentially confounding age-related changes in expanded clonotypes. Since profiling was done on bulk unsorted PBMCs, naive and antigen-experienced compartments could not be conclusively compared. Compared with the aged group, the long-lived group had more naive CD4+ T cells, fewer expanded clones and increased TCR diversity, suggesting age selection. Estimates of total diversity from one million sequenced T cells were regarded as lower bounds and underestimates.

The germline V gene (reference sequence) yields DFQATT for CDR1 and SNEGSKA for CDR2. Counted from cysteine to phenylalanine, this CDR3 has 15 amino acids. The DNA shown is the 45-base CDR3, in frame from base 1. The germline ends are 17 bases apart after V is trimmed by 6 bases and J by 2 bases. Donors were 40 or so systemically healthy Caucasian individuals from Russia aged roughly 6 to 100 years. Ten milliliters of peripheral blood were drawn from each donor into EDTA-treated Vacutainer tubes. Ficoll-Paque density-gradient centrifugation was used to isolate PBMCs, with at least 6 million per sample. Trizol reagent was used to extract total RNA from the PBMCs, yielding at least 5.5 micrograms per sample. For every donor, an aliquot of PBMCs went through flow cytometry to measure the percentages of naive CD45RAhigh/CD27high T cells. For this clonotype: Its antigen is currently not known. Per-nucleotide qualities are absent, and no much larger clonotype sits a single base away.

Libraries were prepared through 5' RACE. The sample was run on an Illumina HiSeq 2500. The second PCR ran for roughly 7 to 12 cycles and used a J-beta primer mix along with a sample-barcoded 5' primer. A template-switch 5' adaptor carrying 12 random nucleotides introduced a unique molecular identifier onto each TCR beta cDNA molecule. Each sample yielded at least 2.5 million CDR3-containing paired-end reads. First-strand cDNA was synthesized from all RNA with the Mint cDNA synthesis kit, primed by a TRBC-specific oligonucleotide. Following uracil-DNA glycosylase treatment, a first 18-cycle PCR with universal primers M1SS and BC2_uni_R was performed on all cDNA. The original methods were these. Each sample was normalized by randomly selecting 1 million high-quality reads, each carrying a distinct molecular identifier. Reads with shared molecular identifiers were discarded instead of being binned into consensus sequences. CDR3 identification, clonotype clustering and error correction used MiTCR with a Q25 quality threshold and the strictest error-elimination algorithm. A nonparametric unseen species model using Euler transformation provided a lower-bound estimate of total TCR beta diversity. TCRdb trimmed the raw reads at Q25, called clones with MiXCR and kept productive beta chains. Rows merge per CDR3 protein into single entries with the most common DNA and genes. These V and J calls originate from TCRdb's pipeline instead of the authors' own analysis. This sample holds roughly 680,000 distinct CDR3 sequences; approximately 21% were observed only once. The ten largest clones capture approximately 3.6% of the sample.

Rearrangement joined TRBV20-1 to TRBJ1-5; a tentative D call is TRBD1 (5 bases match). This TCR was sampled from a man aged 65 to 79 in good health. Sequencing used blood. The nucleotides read TGCAGTGCCATCTCTCAGGGTATTCGCAATCAGCCCCAGCATTTT. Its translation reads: CSAISQGIRNQPQHF.